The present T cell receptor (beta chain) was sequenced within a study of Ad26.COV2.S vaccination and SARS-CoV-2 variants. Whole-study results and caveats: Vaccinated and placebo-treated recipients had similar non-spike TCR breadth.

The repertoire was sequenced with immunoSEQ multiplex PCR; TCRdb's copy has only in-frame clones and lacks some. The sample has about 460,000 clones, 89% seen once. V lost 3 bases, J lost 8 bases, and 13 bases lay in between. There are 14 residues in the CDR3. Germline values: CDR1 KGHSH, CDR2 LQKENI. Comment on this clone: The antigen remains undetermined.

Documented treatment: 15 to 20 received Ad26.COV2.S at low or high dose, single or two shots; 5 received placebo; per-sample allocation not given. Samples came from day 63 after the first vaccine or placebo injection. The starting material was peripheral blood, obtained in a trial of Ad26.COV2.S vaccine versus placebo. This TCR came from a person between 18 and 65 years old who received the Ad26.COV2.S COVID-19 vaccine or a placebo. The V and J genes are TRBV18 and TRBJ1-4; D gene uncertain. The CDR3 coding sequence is TGTGCCAGCTCACCGCGGGAGGGTTGGGAAAAACTGTTTTTT. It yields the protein CASSPREGWEKLFF.